These T cell receptor beta chains were read from a single sample in a study of T and B cells in COVID-19 patients. TCRdb itself ran the multiplex PCR reads through MiXCR, one entry per CDR3 protein. The sample contains nearly 15,000 distinct CDR3 sequences, about 26% of which appear only once. Sequencing was performed on blood. These receptors were collected from a human donor who had recovered from COVID-19. CDR3s include the opening cysteine and the closing phenylalanine or tryptophan. A D gene is named only where the DNA matches it firmly. Clone size is not always given. Where it is, it says once, few, many or a class for expanded clones.

>TRBD1|TRBJ2-7|NA|TRBV27
TGTGCCAGCAGACGGGACAGCTCCTACGAGCAGTACTTC
CASRRDSSYEQYF
>NA|TRBJ2-1|NA|TRBV13
TGTGCCAGCAGCTTACTCCCGGTGGGGAATGAGCAGTTCTTC
CASSLLPVGNEQFF
>TRBD1|TRBJ1-1|NA|TRBV11-2
TGTGCCAGCAAAGACCCTTACGAGGGACAGGGTCGAGCTTTCTTT
CASKDPYEGQGRAFF
>TRBD2|TRBJ2-7|few|TRBV6-4
TGTGCCAGACCGCAAATGAGCGGGAGCGGCGACGAGCAGTACTTC
CARPQMSGSGDEQYF
>NA|TRBJ1-6|medium-sized|TRBV30
TGTGCCTGGATCGGCGCGGCGGTGGGCGCACCCCTCCACTTT
CAWIGAAVGAPLHF
>NA|TRBJ1-5|medium-sized|TRBV29-1
TGCAGCGTAGATCAAGGACCAAATCAGCCCCAGCATTTT
CSVDQGPNQPQHF
>TRBD2|TRBJ2-7|NA|TRBV28
TGTGCCAGCAGTTCCTTAGCGGGAGGGCACCCCGAGCAGTACTTC
CASSSLAGGHPEQYF
>TRBD1|TRBJ1-6|medium-sized|TRBV6-5
TGTGCCAGCAGTATTACAGGGGATTCACCCCTCCACTTT
CASSITGDSPLHF
>NA|TRBJ2-3|NA|TRBV12-3/TRBV12-4
TGTGCTAGTGGTTTGGTATCAGGGGGGTGGGGGGCCAAGTCGGGAGATACGCAGTATTTT
CASGLVSGGWGAKSGDTQYF
>NA|TRBJ2-5|NA|TRBV7-9
TGTGCCAGCAGCGCTCAGGTGGGGCTAGCGAAAGAGACCCAGTACTTC
CASSAQVGLAKETQYF
>NA|TRBJ2-3|NA|TRBV11-3
TGTGCCAGCAGCTTAGCAGCGGCTAGCACAGATACGCAGTATTTT
CASSLAAASTDTQYF
>TRBD1|TRBJ1-2|NA|TRBV6-5
TGTGCCAGCAGTTCCCCAGGGACAGGGATCGCTGGCTACACCTTC
CASSSPGTGIAGYTF
>NA|TRBJ1-5|few|TRBV12-3/TRBV12-4
TGTGCCAGCAGTTTATCGGCAGGCCCGATTAGGCCCCAGCATTTT
CASSLSAGPIRPQHF
>NA|TRBJ2-7|NA|TRBV15
TGTGCCACCAGCAGAGATGGGGCTCCCTCGCCCTACGAGCAGTACTTC
CATSRDGAPSPYEQYF
>NA|TRBJ1-2|NA|TRBV4-3
TGCGCCAGCAGCCAAGGCGGAAGCGACAGCCTCTATGGCTACACCTTC
CASSQGGSDSLYGYTF
>NA|TRBJ2-2|medium-sized|TRBV19
TGTGCCAGTGAAGGGGAAGCCGGGGAGCTGTTTTTT
CASEGEAGELFF
>NA|TRBJ2-7|few|TRBV12-3/TRBV12-4
TGTGCCAGCAGTTTACGGGAAACCTACGAGCAGTACTTC
CASSLRETYEQYF
>TRBD1|TRBJ2-1|medium-sized|TRBV27
TGTGCCAGCAGTTGGGGACAGGTCAGTTCCTACAATGAGCAGTTCTTC
CASSWGQVSSYNEQFF
>TRBD2|TRBJ2-3|NA|TRBV7-2
TGTGCCAGCAGCTTAGAACTCGGCGGGGGGAGGGGGAATACGCAGTATTTT
CASSLELGGGRGNTQYF
>TRBD2|TRBJ2-3|medium-sized|TRBV19
TGTGCCAGTAGTACCCTCCGACTAGCGGGAGCGCGGGCAGATACGCAGTATTTT
CASSTLRLAGARADTQYF
>NA|TRBJ1-1|once|TRBV6-5
TGTGCCAGCAGCTTGGACAGCCATGGAGCTTTCTTT
CASSLDSHGAFF
>NA|TRBJ1-1|medium-sized|TRBV19
TGTGCCAGTATGTCAATTGGGGGTACTGAAGCTTTCTTT
CASMSIGGTEAFF
>NA|TRBJ1-1|few|TRBV6-5
TGTGCCAGCAGTATGAGCGTTAACACTGAAGCTTTCTTT
CASSMSVNTEAFF
>NA|TRBJ2-1|medium-sized|TRBV11-3
TGTGCCAGCAGCTTAGGTGGGGTACCCTACAATGAGCAGTTCTTC
CASSLGGVPYNEQFF
>TRBD1|TRBJ1-1|medium-sized|TRBV11-3
TGTGCCAGCAGCTTAGTGGTAGGGGGCAACACTGAAGCTTTCTTT
CASSLVVGGNTEAFF
>TRBD1|TRBJ2-1|few|TRBV6-2/TRBV6-3
TGTGCCAGCAGCCCTTACAGGGGGTCTTACAATGAGCAGTTCTTC
CASSPYRGSYNEQFF